One sample yielded the 10 T cell receptor beta chains listed below, sequenced in a study of beta chain features in type 1 diabetes. General study results and limits: Shortening that was moderate but significant affected the TCRB CDR3s of Type 1 diabetes patients in all four CD4+ subsets.

Their antigens are not known. Expressed TCRB transcripts were sequenced, since all the RNA that had been isolated was reverse transcribed. Measured with immunoSEQ multiplex PCR; TCRdb has only the in-frame clones, and not every one. This sample has roughly 150,000 clones, with roughly 63% found just once. Specimen: naive CD4+ T cells from blood. These receptors were collected from a man younger than 40 with type 1 diabetes.

As concerns this clone: An end of the junction does not agree with germline; a read error may underlie this. This chain connects TRBV11-2 to TRBJ2-3, with D unresolved. CDR3 length: 11 residues. Germline loops: CDR1 SGHAT, CDR2 FQNNGV. CDR3 amino acids: CASSREARQNF. CDR3 sequence (DNA): TGTGCCAGCAGCCGAGAGGCCAGGCAAAATTTT.

This clone came up a few times. The J gene is TRBJ1-2, the V gene TRBV10-3; D is possibly TRBD1 (5 bases). V dropped 4 bases and J dropped 6 bases, with 9 bases sitting between them. This CDR3 contains 12 residues. Germline CDR1 and CDR2: ENHRY and SYGVKD. CDR3 region: CAISGEGNGYTF. The CDR3 DNA is TGTGCCATCAGTGGTGAGGGGAATGGCTACACCTTC.

The rearrangement links TRBV5-6 to TRBJ2-5; D is tentatively TRBD1 or TRBD2 (5 bases each). The CDR3 contains 14 residues. With 4 bases removed from V and 0 bases from J, the gap between germline ends came to 10 bases. The germline gives CDR1 SGHDT, CDR2 YYEEEE. DNA for the CDR3: TGTGCCAGCAGCACACGGGGCTACCAAGAGACCCAGTACTTC. Its protein is CASSTRGYQETQYF.

The genes are TRBV30 and TRBJ2-7; unclear D gene. Trimming pared 2 bases from V and 2 bases from J, leaving 4 bases between. The CDR3 sequence is 11 residues long. Germline-derived CDR1 and CDR2 are GTSNPN and SVGIG (reference sequence). CDR3 in amino acids: CAWSRTYEQYF. The DNA of the CDR3 is TGTGCCTGGAGTAGAACCTACGAGCAGTACTTC.

This clone was seen only once. This chain uses TRBV7-9 with TRBJ2-3; TRBD1 matches 8 bases. This CDR3 has 14 amino acids. The trim removed 3 bases at V and 5 bases at J, leaving 4 bases unmatched. CDR1 is SEHNR and CDR2 is FQNEAQ in the germline V gene (reference sequence). The DNA of the CDR3 is TGTGCCAGCAGCTTTGGACAGGGCCTAGATACGCAGTATTTT. It specifies CASSFGQGLDTQYF.

The V call is TRBV30, the J call TRBJ1-2, with D maybe TRBD1 (5 bases). This CDR3 is 15 amino acids long. V lost 1 base and J 5 bases, leaving 17 bases between the germline ends. Germline-derived CDR1 and CDR2 are GTSNPN and SVGIG (reference sequence). CDR3 DNA: TGTGCCTGGAGTGGACAGCCTTCTCCAATTTATGGCTACACCTTC. Amino acids: CAWSGQPSPIYGYTF.

About this clone itself: The identical CDR3 is also encoded by other nucleotide sequences in the sample. V gene TRBV7-9 combines with J gene TRBJ2-3; D not resolved. The CDR3 totals 11 residues. V was cut by 4 bases and J by 4 bases, with 3 bases left in between. Looked up from germline, CDR1 is SEHNR and CDR2 is FQNEAQ (reference sequence). DNA for the CDR3: TGTGCCAGCAGCTCGGCAGATACGCAGTATTTT. It codes for CASSSADTQYF.

The chain uses TRBV7-2 and TRBJ2-3, with a possible D match to TRBD2 (5 bases). Germline V lookup: CDR1 SGHTA, CDR2 FQGNSA. CDR3 length: 14 amino acids. The V gene lost 3 bases and the J gene lost 5 bases, with 12 bases spanning the gap. The CDR3 region has the DNA TGTGCCAGCAGCTTCGGGATTTCGGAAGATACGCAGTATTTT. Protein: CASSFGISEDTQYF. Filled out from reference TRBV7-2 and TRBJ2-3, the complete variable domain reads GAGVSQSPSNKVTEKGKDVELRCDPISGHTALYWYRQSLGQGLEFLIYFQGNSAPDKSGLPSDRFSAERTGGSVSTLTIQRTQQEDSAVYLCASSFGISEDTQYFGPGTRLTVL.

This clone has only a few counts. Different DNA sequences within this sample yield the same CDR3. The chain couples TRBV29-1 to TRBJ2-7; D is possibly TRBD2 (6 bases). The germline CDR1 and CDR2 sequences are SQVTM and ANQGSEA. The CDR3 consists of 12 residues. Between the trimmed V and J ends, which lost 6 bases and 0 bases, there was a span of 9 bases. The CDR3 reads CSVAGGSYEQYF. Here the CDR3 DNA reads TGCAGCGTCGCCGGGGGCTCCTACGAGCAGTACTTC.

The chain recombines TRBV7-2 with TRBJ2-7; D unclear. The CDR3 has 12 residues. Trimming took 5 bases from V and 3 from J, leaving 8 bases between them. Germline loops: CDR1 SGHTA, CDR2 FQGNSA. As DNA, the CDR3 is TGTGCCAGCAGCCCGAACAGCTACGAGCAGTACTTC. Its protein is CASSPNSYEQYF.